The subject of this entry is one TCR beta chain. Its target is not known. The sample belongs to a study of T cell responses to AZD1222 COVID-19 vaccine. TCRdb's table, derived via immunoSEQ multiplex PCR, lists solely in-frame clones and lacks some. This sample carries around 120,000 clones, about 90% of them seen once, and the ten largest clones take around 1.4%. Study-wide points: Reportedly, nearly half the spike-specific TCRs target unmutated variant regions. Clonal diversity was possibly underestimated, and the donors were mostly white British, with more females.

The receptor's source is an adult who received the AZD1222 COVID-19 vaccine. Sequences were derived from peripheral blood, sampled 28 days after the second AZD1222 dose.

The CDR3 bases are TGTGCCAGTAGGTGGACTGCGAGCGGGTGGATGTATGGCTACACCTTC. Translated: CASRWTASGWMYGYTF. This chain connects TRBV19 to TRBJ1-2; no clear D gene. The CDR3 has 16 residues. Germline values: CDR1 LNHDA, CDR2 SQIVND (reference sequence). Trimming removed 6 bases from V and 5 bases from J, with 22 bases in between.